Shown below are 24 T cell receptor beta chains from a single sample sequenced in a study of read filtering for tumor transcriptome and immune sequencing. This library used about 400 ng RNA and molecular barcoded adaptors spanning alpha/delta and beta/gamma chains. MiXCR was run by TCRdb on the reads, yielding one entry per CDR3 protein. The sample lists roughly 93,000 distinct CDR3 sequences, 20% to 25% occurring once. Sequencing was carried out using a population of CD138-negative cells sorted from bone marrow. These TCRs come from a donor aged 40 or over with multiple myeloma.

This clonotype was seen ten or more times. One end of the junction does not line up with germline, which may come from a read error. The rearrangement links TRBV7-7 to TRBJ1-5; TRBD1 might be the D (5 bases). CDR1 is SSHAT and CDR2 is FNYEAQ in the germline V gene (reference sequence). There are 14 residues in the CDR3. CDR3 amino acids: CASSTGDPGQPQHF. The CDR3, as DNA: TGTGCTAGCAGCACCGGGGACCCAGGGCAGCCCCAGCATTTT.

This clonotype was counted at least ten times. The CDR3 is CASSSTLAGGRNEQFF. As DNA, the CDR3 is TGTGCCAGCAGCTCGACCCTAGCGGGGGGTAGGAATGAGCAGTTCTTC. The rearrangement uses TRBV7-8 and TRBJ2-1; TRBD2 agrees at 11 bases. The CDR3 loop spans 16 amino acids. CDR1 and CDR2 from the germline V gene are SGHVS and FQNEAQ. Trimming cost V 4 bases and J 7 bases; bases outside gene matches: 9.

This clonotype is labeled as medium-sized (0.01 to 0.1%). V usage is TRBV27 and J usage is TRBJ2-7; D remains unclear. V lost 7 bases, J lost 0 bases, and 13 bases lay in between. CDR3 length: 14 residues. CDR1 MNHEY and CDR2 SMNVEV come from the germline V gene (reference sequence). In nucleotides, the CDR3 is TGTGCCAGCACCCCAGGTGGACCCTCCTACGAGCAGTACTTC. Its translation: CASTPGGPSYEQYF.

The rearrangement links TRBV5-1 to TRBJ1-5; D is ambiguous. The CDR3 totals 15 residues. Per germline, CDR1 SGHRS and CDR2 YFSETQ. Trimming removed 3 bases from V and 5 bases from J, with 15 bases in between. The CDR3 loop reads CASSSGAGSDQPQHF. The CDR3, as DNA: TGCGCCAGCAGCTCGGGCGCGGGCAGTGATCAGCCCCAGCATTTT.

The rearrangement links TRBV19 to TRBJ2-3; D uncertain. Germline CDR1 is LNHDA and CDR2 is SQIVND (reference sequence). CDR3 length: 11 residues. V was shortened by 6 bases and J by 5 bases, with 6 bases between the two germline ends. The CDR3 loop is CASSLLDTQYF. CDR3 bases: TGTGCCAGTAGCCTGTTAGATACGCAGTATTTT.

This clonotype came up a few times. CDR3: CASSTRQETQYF. As DNA, the CDR3 is TGTGCCAGCTCAACCCGACAAGAGACCCAGTACTTC. The genes are TRBV18 and TRBJ2-5; no clear D gene. Trimming stripped 5 bases from V and 2 bases from J, with 6 bases between. This CDR3 contains 12 residues. The germline gives CDR1 KGHSH, CDR2 LQKENI.

Many counts were recorded for this clonotype. The chain joins TRBV6-1 to TRBJ2-2; D might be TRBD2 (5 bases). The ends were cut back, 6 bases at V and 4 bases at J, with 9 bases in the middle. This CDR3 has 13 amino acids. CDR1 and CDR2 (germline): MNHNS, SASEGT. The CDR3 nucleotides are TGTGCCAGCAGACTAGTCAGCACCGGGGAGCTGTTTTTT. This codes for CASRLVSTGELFF.

This clonotype was seen repeatedly, ten times or more. The chain employs TRBV20-1 and TRBJ1-2, with no clear D. V gave up 6 bases and J gave up 2 bases, with 13 bases separating them. The CDR3 sequence is 13 residues long. The germline CDR1 and CDR2 sequences are DFQATT and SNEGSKA (reference sequence). CDR3 DNA: TGCAGTGCGCAGCCTATTGAAAACTATGGCTACACCTTC. It encodes CSAQPIENYGYTF.

This clonotype was recorded many times. The J gene is TRBJ1-5, the V gene TRBV6-4; TRBD1 might be the D (6 bases). The V end lost 7 bases, the J end lost 0 bases, and 19 bases lay between the germline ends. This CDR3 region has 17 residues. The germline V gene encodes CDR1 MRHNA and CDR2 SNTAGT. The CDR3 DNA is TGTGCCAGCAACCTGTTCGCAGGGGATTATAGCAATCAGCCCCAGCATTTT. It specifies CASNLFAGDYSNQPQHF.

A few counts support this clonotype. Because the CDR3 is missing its conserved closing phenylalanine or tryptophan, this is likely a read error. This chain connects TRBV28 to TRBJ1-1; a possible D gene is TRBD1 (5 bases). V was trimmed by 9 bases and J by 10 bases, leaving 24 bases between them. CDR3 length: 14 residues. Germline V CDR1 and CDR2: MDHEN, SYDVKM. The CDR3 loop reads CASSPRGDRRRAFS. The CDR3 DNA follows: TGTGCCAGTAGTCCCCGCGGAGACAGAAGAAGAGCTTTCTCT.

This clonotype was observed at least ten times. V and J are TRBV2 and TRBJ1-4, with TRBD1 as a possible D gene (5 bases). Germline CDR1 and CDR2: SNHLY and FYNNEI. V gave up 6 bases and J gave up 8 bases, with 10 bases separating them. This CDR3 has 12 amino acids. CDR3 amino acids: CASRGDSEKLFF. The CDR3, as DNA: TGTGCCAGCAGGGGAGACAGCGAAAAACTGTTTTTT.

This clonotype was picked up many times. The rearrangement uses TRBV12-3 or TRBV12-4 and TRBJ2-1, with 11 bases identical to TRBD2. The CDR3 is 15 residues long. After removal of 5 bases from V and 7 bases from J, the junction contained 7 bases not matched to a gene. The CDR3 sequence: CASSHSGGAGNEQFF. In DNA, the CDR3 is TGTGCCAGCAGTCATAGCGGGGGGGCTGGGAATGAGCAGTTCTTC.

Only a few counts were recorded for this clonotype. V and J are TRBV19 and TRBJ2-3; no firm D call. In germline, CDR1 is LNHDA, CDR2 SQIVND (reference sequence). The CDR3 is 15 amino acids. The germline V and J ends were trimmed by 5 bases and 2 bases, with 14 bases remaining between them. The CDR3 sequence: CASSPWTASTDTQYF. The CDR3 nucleotides read TGTGCCAGTAGTCCCTGGACGGCTTCCACAGATACGCAGTATTTT.

This clonotype has a count of ten or more. This chain joins TRBV29-1 and TRBJ2-1; TRBD2 matches 13 bases. The ends lost 4 bases at V and 4 bases at J; junction bases unmatched: 10. The germline V gene has CDR1 SQVTM and CDR2 ANQGSEA. The CDR3 contains 17 residues. CDR3 bases: TGCAGCGTTGTCCCACTAGCGGGGGGGCTTCGGTACAATGAGCAGTTCTTC. Protein product: CSVVPLAGGLRYNEQFF.

Many counts were recorded for this clonotype. The chain couples TRBV12-3 or TRBV12-4 to TRBJ1-5; 8 bases match TRBD1. This CDR3 is 14 amino acids long. V lost 3 bases and J lost 9; bases outside the gene matches: 7. The CDR3 region has the DNA TGTGCCAGCAGTTTGGGACAGGCCCCTGGGCCCCAGCATTTT. It encodes CASSLGQAPGPQHF.

This clonotype has at least ten counts. The gene calls are TRBV10-3 and TRBJ1-1; a weak D match, TRBD1 (6 bases). CDR1 and CDR2 from the germline V gene are ENHRY and SYGVKD. Trimming cost V 10 bases and J 2 bases, with 17 bases left between them. CDR3 length: 14 residues. DNA for the CDR3: TGTGCCACCCTGCTCGGACAGCTCAACACTGAAGCTTTCTTT. Translated: CATLLGQLNTEAFF.

This clonotype was seen ten or more times. The J gene is TRBJ1-4, the V gene TRBV29-1; D call uncertain. V lost 7 bases to trimming and J lost 4 bases, with 13 bases between them. From germline, CDR1 is SQVTM and CDR2 ANQGSEA. This CDR3 is built from 13 residues. CDR3 residues: CSAAGPVNEKLFF. The CDR3 region has the DNA TGCAGCGCCGCAGGCCCTGTTAATGAAAAACTGTTTTTT.

This clonotype was found many times. V gene TRBV7-9 combines with J gene TRBJ1-5; the D gene is possibly TRBD1 (5 bases). CDR1 is SEHNR and CDR2 is FQNEAQ in the germline V gene (reference sequence). This CDR3 has 13 amino acids. The V end was cut by 3 bases, the J end by 5 bases, with 8 bases between. The CDR3 reads CASSFGGDQPQHF. CDR3 nucleotide sequence: TGTGCCAGCAGCTTTGGGGGGGATCAGCCCCAGCATTTT.

This clonotype was found many times. The chain uses TRBV5-1 and TRBJ1-1; D perhaps matches TRBD1 (5 bases). This CDR3 has 15 residues. The V end was cut by 1 base, the J end by 5 bases, with 15 bases between. Per the germline V gene, CDR1 is SGHRS and CDR2 is YFSETQ. CDR3 sequence: CASSLSGGGFTEAFF. CDR3 nucleotides: TGCGCCAGCAGCTTGTCGGGTGGGGGATTTACTGAAGCTTTCTTT.

This clonotype was recorded at least ten times. This chain joins TRBV7-9 and TRBJ1-4; the D is unclear. In germline, CDR1 is SEHNR, CDR2 FQNEAQ (reference sequence). CDR3 length equals 15 residues. The V gene lost 3 bases and the J gene lost 7 bases, with 15 bases spanning the gap. The CDR3 region has the DNA TGTGCCAGCAGCTTCGGCCCTCCGGCGGGTGAAAAACTGTTTTTT. This codes for CASSFGPPAGEKLFF.

In this sample, this clonotype turned up many times. One end of the junction varies from germline; a read error may be responsible. The chain links TRBV28 to TRBJ1-4, with TRBD1 identical over 7 bases. CDR3 length equals 11 residues. Per the germline V gene, CDR1 is MDHEN and CDR2 is SYDVKM. The CDR3 region is CASSRSQGVVF. CDR3 DNA sequence: TGTGCCAGCAGCCGGTCTCAGGGGGTGGTTTTT.

This clonotype was found many times. The rearrangement joins TRBV4-1 to TRBJ2-7; weak D call: TRBD2 (5 bases). Germline V lookup: CDR1 MGHRA, CDR2 YSYEKL. The CDR3 consists of 14 residues. V dropped 1 base and J dropped 4 bases, with 11 bases sitting between them. The CDR3 reads CASSQVQRGYEQYF. The CDR3 DNA follows: TGCGCCAGCAGCCAAGTCCAGCGAGGGTACGAGCAGTACTTC.

This clonotype has only a few counts. The rearrangement links TRBV5-5 to TRBJ2-2, with D possibly being TRBD1 or TRBD2 (5 bases each). The V end lost 4 bases, the J end lost 1 base, and 20 bases lay between the germline ends. The CDR3 extends over 18 amino acids. Germline-derived CDR1 and CDR2 are SGHKS and YYEKEE (reference sequence). In nucleotides, the CDR3 is TGTGCCAGCAGCCCCGGGACCCCAAGTACAGGGAACACCGGGGAGCTGTTTTTT. The encoded protein is CASSPGTPSTGNTGELFF.

Points on this clonotype: A read error may explain this, as a much larger clone is one base away. V is TRBV29-1 and J is TRBJ1-1; tentatively, D is TRBD1 (6 bases). The germline V gene has CDR1 SQVTM and CDR2 ANQGSEA. Between the trimmed V and J ends, which lost 4 bases and 9 bases, there was a span of 15 bases. CDR3 length equals 12 residues. CDR3 sequence: CSVGDRRTKAFF. The CDR3 DNA reads TGCAGCGTTGGAGACAGGAGAACTAAAGCTTTCTTT. Full variable domain (rest looked up from reference TRBV29-1 and TRBJ1-1): SAVISQKPSRDICQRGTSLTIQCQVDSQVTMMFWYRQQPGQSLTLIATANQGSEATYESGFVIDKFPISRPNLTFSTLTVSNMSPEDSSIYLCSVGDRRTKAFFGQGTRLTVV.